The rows below give T cell receptor beta chains drawn from one sample of a study of human T cells and chemical hapten exposure. Via MiXCR, TCRdb re-called the RACE reads, giving one row per CDR3 protein. The sample has about 81,000 distinct CDR3 sequences; under 9% are singletons. The input for sequencing was whole blood, taken in connection with sensitization to the hapten diphenylcyclopropenone (DPC). These receptors were taken from a woman under 40 with alopecia areata. Some clones in this sample may be carry-over from other donors' samples. Both conserved end residues are part of each CDR3. Each record gives: clone size, V gene, J gene, D gene, CDR3 protein, CDR3 DNA. D genes are given only for firm matches. Not all rows give a size; the values are once, few, many and, for expanded clones, a class.

>few|TRBV5-4|TRBJ1-2|.
CASSLGLQGYYGYTF
TGTGCCAGCAGCTTGGGGCTCCAGGGCTATTATGGCTACACCTTC
>many|TRBV7-9|TRBJ1-1|TRBD1
CASTPDRGQDTEAFF
TGTGCCAGCACCCCTGACAGGGGGCAGGACACTGAAGCTTTCTTT
>.|TRBV29-1|TRBJ1-5|TRBD1
CSAQLGQGGVQPQHF
TGCAGCGCCCAGCTGGGGCAGGGGGGGGTTCAGCCCCAGCATTTT
>few|TRBV6-2/TRBV6-3|TRBJ1-1|.
CASSYFWGATGTEAFF
TGTGCCAGCAGTTATTTTTGGGGCGCGACGGGCACTGAAGCTTTCTTT
>few|TRBV29-1|TRBJ1-2|.
CSGEGGYGYTF
TGCAGCGGTGAGGGGGGATACGGCTACACCTTC
>many|TRBV12-3/TRBV12-4|TRBJ1-1|TRBD1
CASSLGSGGGGAFF
TGTGCCAGCAGTTTAGGTTCAGGGGGCGGAGGGGCTTTCTTT
>many|TRBV3-1|TRBJ1-1|.
CASSPQGGGAFF
TGTGCCAGCAGCCCTCAGGGTGGTGGAGCTTTCTTT
>.|TRBV18|TRBJ1-1|.
CASSPESQGWGAFF
TGTGCCAGCTCACCAGAATCACAGGGTTGGGGAGCTTTCTTT
>many|TRBV2|TRBJ2-4|TRBD2
CASSEAWEGNIQYF
TGTGCCAGCAGTGAAGCCTGGGAGGGAAACATTCAGTACTTC
>.|TRBV10-3|TRBJ2-1|TRBD2
CAIRSSGGDLSEQFF
TGTGCCATCAGATCTAGCGGGGGGGATCTAAGCGAGCAGTTCTTC
>few|TRBV3-1|TRBJ1-2|.
CASSQKVKAGYTF
TGTGCCAGCAGCCAAAAGGTTAAGGCCGGCTACACCTTC
>few|TRBV11-2|TRBJ2-7|TRBD2
CASSLVAGAPYF
TGTGCCAGCAGCTTAGTAGCGGGGGCCCCTTACTTC
>few|TRBV6-2/TRBV6-3|TRBJ2-7|.
CASSNGQEQYF
TGTGCCAGCAGCAACGGACAAGAGCAGTACTTC
>few|TRBV5-6|TRBJ1-5|.
CASSLGGGRNQPQHF
TGTGCCAGCAGCTTAGGAGGGGGACGCAATCAGCCCCAGCATTTT
>many|TRBV29-1|TRBJ1-2|.
CSVEEGSHGYTF
TGCAGCGTTGAAGAGGGGAGCCATGGCTACACCTTC
>.|TRBV30|TRBJ1-1|.
CAWSVGPTTEAFF
TGTGCCTGGAGTGTAGGGCCAACCACTGAAGCTTTCTTT
>many|TRBV18|TRBJ2-2|.
CASSPRSLTANTGELFF
TGTGCCAGCTCACCAAGAAGTCTCACAGCTAACACCGGGGAGCTGTTTTTT
>.|TRBV11-2|TRBJ1-1|TRBD1
CASSLGGGEDTEAFF
TGTGCCAGCAGCTTAGGAGGGGGCGAAGACACTGAAGCTTTCTTT
>many|TRBV7-9|TRBJ1-1|.
CASSLSGRVTEAFF
TGTGCCAGCAGCTTATCTGGTCGGGTTACTGAAGCTTTCTTT
>many|TRBV11-2|TRBJ2-4|TRBD2
CASSLDRSGGAVNIQYF
TGTGCCAGCAGCTTAGATCGAAGCGGGGGGGCCGTGAACATTCAGTACTTC
>few|TRBV20-1|TRBJ1-1|.
CSARDHGRGGAEAFF
TGCAGTGCTAGAGATCACGGCAGGGGTGGCGCTGAAGCTTTCTTT
>many|TRBV6-5|TRBJ2-4|.
CASSDSHSDIQYF
TGTGCCAGCAGTGACTCACATTCGGACATTCAGTACTTC
>.|TRBV10-3|TRBJ2-1|TRBD2
CAITGTSGGAGQFF
TGTGCCATCACCGGGACTAGCGGGGGGGCCGGCCAGTTCTTC
>few|TRBV7-2|TRBJ2-3|.
CASRTFGVGTDTQYF
TGTGCCAGCAGGACCTTTGGAGTCGGCACAGATACGCAGTATTTT
>.|TRBV6-5|TRBJ2-3|.
CASRDSGTDTQYF
TGTGCCAGCAGAGATAGCGGCACAGATACGCAGTATTTT
>many|TRBV18|TRBJ2-5|.
CASSPKAGETQYF
TGTGCCAGCTCACCAAAGGCGGGTGAGACCCAGTACTTC
>.|TRBV3-1|TRBJ2-2|.
CASSQIAGRDIRNGELFF
TGTGCCAGCAGCCAAATAGCCGGCAGGGATATTCGGAACGGGGAGCTGTTTTTT
>.|TRBV3-1|TRBJ2-1|.
CASSHLQGGNEQFF
TGTGCCAGCAGCCACCTACAGGGAGGAAATGAGCAGTTCTTC
>.|TRBV18|TRBJ1-1|TRBD1
CASSRPGGALNTEAFF
TGTGCCAGCTCACGGCCAGGGGGCGCGTTGAACACTGAAGCTTTCTTT
>many|TRBV9|TRBJ1-5|.
CASSVEGGPQHF
TGTGCCAGCAGCGTAGAGGGAGGGCCCCAGCATTTT
>many|TRBV6-1|TRBJ1-5|.
CASTPRDGRGFGNQPQHF
TGTGCCAGCACTCCAAGAGACGGCAGGGGCTTTGGCAATCAGCCCCAGCATTTT
>few|TRBV7-2|TRBJ1-5|.
CASSLGGTNNQPQHF
TGTGCCAGCAGCTTAGGAGGCACTAACAATCAGCCCCAGCATTTT
>many|TRBV19|TRBJ2-3|TRBD1
CASRTGTEDTDTQYF
TGTGCCAGTAGAACCGGGACAGAGGATACAGATACGCAGTATTTT
>.|TRBV30|TRBJ1-6|.
CAWAGNNSPLNF
TGTGCCTGGGCGGGAAATAATTCACCCCTCAACTTT
>many|TRBV18|TRBJ2-7|.
CASSPASYEQYF
TGTGCCAGCTCTCCAGCTTCCTACGAGCAGTACTTC
>many|TRBV20-1|TRBJ2-3|.
CSARPNSDTQYF
TGCAGTGCTAGACCCAACTCAGATACGCAGTATTTT
>few|TRBV3-1|TRBJ1-2|.
CASSQQLNYGYTF
TGTGCCAGCAGCCAACAGCTAAACTATGGCTACACCTTC
>.|TRBV7-2|TRBJ1-2|TRBD1
CASRPRQGDGYGYTF
TGTGCCAGCAGACCTAGGCAGGGGGACGGCTATGGCTACACCTTC
>many|TRBV29-1|TRBJ1-2|.
CSVEDNSYYGYTF
TGCAGCGTTGAAGATAACAGCTACTATGGCTACACCTTC
>many|TRBV21-1|TRBJ1-1|.
CASITVEAFF
TGTGCCAGCATAACAGTAGAAGCTTTCTTT
>.|TRBV12-3/TRBV12-4|TRBJ1-1|.
CASSFYRGTEAFF
TGTGCCAGCAGTTTTTATCGGGGCACTGAAGCTTTCTTT
>.|TRBV5-1|TRBJ1-2|.
CASSLGQPDGYTF
TGCGCCAGCAGCTTGGGGCAACCTGATGGCTACACCTTC